These 24 T cell receptor beta chains share one sample of origin, sequenced in a study of response to subunit inactivated influenza vaccine. In TCRdb, the RT-PCR reads were re-called with MiXCR into one record per CDR3 protein. The table records hundreds of thousands of distinct CDR3 sequences, around 11% of them present only once. The data were also submitted as part of a second study, on T cells expressing NK-cell markers. That work states: UMIs accompanied the 5'RACE template switching by which TCR beta cDNA was made.

Sequencing used PBMCs from blood, obtained on the day of vaccination. Receptor source: a man between 50 and 59 years old who received an inactivated influenza vaccine.

CDR3 DNA: TGTGCCAGCAGTTACTCCCAGGGGGGCTACAATGAGCAGTTCTTC. Translation gives CASSYSQGGYNEQFF. V usage is TRBV6-5 and J usage is TRBJ2-1; the D gene is possibly TRBD1 (7 bases). The V end lost 0 bases, the J end lost 3 bases, and 9 bases lay between the germline ends. The CDR3 covers 15 residues. Per germline, CDR1 MNHEY and CDR2 SVGAGI.

This clonotype was seen only a few times. This sequence joins TRBV2 and TRBJ2-7; 13 positions match TRBD2. Germline V lookup: CDR1 SNHLY, CDR2 FYNNEI. CDR3 length: 14 residues. The V and J ends lost 7 bases and 6 bases, in that order; junction bases with no gene match: 6. The CDR3 DNA reads TGTGCCAGCAATCAAAGGACTAGCGGGGGCGAGCAGTACTTC. Its protein product is CASNQRTSGGEQYF.

V usage is TRBV7-9 and J usage is TRBJ2-3; D is uncertain. Germline-derived CDR1 and CDR2 are SEHNR and FQNEAQ (reference sequence). Trimming pared 5 bases from V and 2 bases from J, leaving 11 bases between. The CDR3 loop spans 14 amino acids. CDR3: CASSERLSTDTQYF. The CDR3 bases are TGTGCCAGCAGCGAGCGACTGTCCACAGATACGCAGTATTTT.

This clonotype was seen a few times. The chain carries TRBV15 and TRBJ2-1; TRBD2 aligns across 7 bases. Germline assignment: CDR1 LNHNV and CDR2 YYDKDF (reference sequence). The CDR3 length is 16 residues. V was clipped by 1 base and J by 3 bases; unmatched bases: 6. The CDR3 here is CATSRASGTNYNEQFF. The CDR3 DNA sequence: TGTGCCACCAGCAGAGCCTCCGGGACTAACTACAATGAGCAGTTCTTC. The full variable domain, its missing parts supplied by reference TRBV15 and TRBJ2-1, is DAMVIQNPRYQVTQFGKPVTLSCSQTLNHNVMYWYQQKSSQAPKLLFHYYDKDFNNEADTPDNFQSRRPNTSFCFLDIRSPGLGDTAMYLCATSRASGTNYNEQFFGPGTRLTVL.

The CDR3 coding sequence is TGCAGCGCCTCCAGGGCAGGGACAATGTCAGATACGCAGTATTTT. This encodes CSASRAGTMSDTQYF. The genes are TRBV29-1 and TRBJ2-3; maybe TRBD1 (6 bases). V lost 7 bases and J 4 bases, leaving 21 bases between the germline ends. The CDR3 is made up of 15 amino acids. Germline lookup yields CDR1 SQVTM and CDR2 ANQGSEA.

The J gene is TRBJ1-1, the V gene TRBV6-1; 8 bases align to TRBD1. This CDR3 comprises 13 residues. Per the germline V gene, CDR1 is MNHNS and CDR2 is SASEGT. The V gene end was trimmed by 8 bases and the J gene end by 0 bases; junction bases not matched to a gene: 2. The CDR3 is CASWTGMNTEAFF. CDR3 nucleotides: TGTGCCAGCTGGACAGGGATGAACACTGAAGCTTTCTTT.

This clonotype was detected a few times. The gene calls are TRBV2 and TRBJ2-1; D is perhaps TRBD1 (5 bases). V lost 3 bases, J lost 3 bases, and 6 bases lay in between. CDR1 is SNHLY, CDR2 FYNNEI, per germline. CDR3 length equals 13 residues. CDR3: CASSETVYNEQFF. As DNA, the CDR3 is TGTGCCAGCAGTGAGACAGTCTACAATGAGCAGTTCTTC.

This clonotype has a handful of counts. In DNA form, the CDR3 reads TGTGCCAGCAGCTCAAAATCTAGCGGGAGGGCGACGAATGAGCAGTTCTTC. Its translation is CASSSKSSGRATNEQFF. V is TRBV7-9 and J is TRBJ2-1; TRBD2 matches at 12 bases. Germline assignment: CDR1 SEHNR and CDR2 FQNEAQ (reference sequence). The J segment lost 7 bases and the V segment lost 4 bases, leaving 11 bases of the junction unmatched. The CDR3 is 17 residues long.

V and J are TRBV20-1 and TRBJ2-5; D remains ambiguous. Germline V CDR1 and CDR2: DFQATT, SNEGSKA (reference sequence). Trimming cost V 0 bases and J 2 bases, with 13 bases left between them. CDR3 length: 15 residues. For the CDR3, the DNA is TGCAGTGCTAGAGACGCAGCCGACCCACAAGAGACCCAGTACTTC. Residues: CSARDAADPQETQYF.

The gene calls are TRBV3-1 and TRBJ2-5; no definite D call. Germline values: CDR1 LGHDT, CDR2 YNNKEL (reference sequence). This CDR3 has 15 amino acids. The ends were cut back, 5 bases at V and 4 bases at J, with 17 bases in the middle. CDR3 sequence: CASSYLVVTLETQYF. The CDR3 DNA is TGTGCCAGCAGCTATCTCGTGGTAACCCTAGAGACCCAGTACTTC.

This clonotype was detected a few times. This chain uses TRBV29-1 with TRBJ1-2; D is ambiguous. V was cut by 6 bases and J by 3 bases, with 8 bases left in between. Germline V gene data show CDR1 as SQVTM and CDR2 as ANQGSEA. The CDR3 spans 11 residues. The CDR3, as DNA: TGCAGCGTCAGGTATGACTATGGCTACACCTTC. This encodes CSVRYDYGYTF.

V gene TRBV4-3 combines with J gene TRBJ2-2; TRBD1 matches at 7 bases. CDR1 LGHNA and CDR2 YSLEER come from the germline V gene. Trimming removed 3 bases from V and 3 bases from J; junction bases left unmatched: 10. The CDR3 is 17 amino acids. CDR3 sequence (DNA): TGCGCCAGCAGCCACGATCCGAGGGGGCCGGACACCGGGGAGCTGTTTTTT. Translated, it gives CASSHDPRGPDTGELFF.

This clonotype was counted many times. The V gene is TRBV5-1, the J gene TRBJ2-7; D may be TRBD1 (6 bases). V gave up 3 bases and J gave up 0 bases, with 10 bases separating them. The CDR3 contains 14 residues. CDR1 is SGHRS and CDR2 is YFSETQ in the germline V gene. CDR3 nucleotide sequence: TGCGCCAGCAGCTCGACAGGCAGCTCCTACGAGCAGTACTTC. Protein sequence: CASSSTGSSYEQYF. The whole variable domain, filled in from reference TRBV5-1 and TRBJ2-7, reads KAGVTQTPRYLIKTRGQQVTLSCSPISGHRSVSWYQQTPGQGLQFLFEYFSETQRNKGNFPGRFSGRQFSNSRSEMNVSTLELGDSALYLCASSSTGSSYEQYFGPGTRLTVT.

This clonotype has only a few counts. This chain connects TRBV27 to TRBJ2-2; D perhaps matches TRBD1 (6 bases). CDR1 is MNHEY and CDR2 is SMNVEV in the germline V gene (reference sequence). Trimming stripped 4 bases from V and 0 bases from J, with 18 bases between. CDR3 length: 18 residues. CDR3 sequence (DNA): TGTGCCAGCAGTTGGAGACGCACCGGGACACCGAACACCGGGGAGCTGTTTTTT. It encodes CASSWRRTGTPNTGELFF.

This clonotype has a handful of counts. The J gene is TRBJ1-1, the V gene TRBV6-2 or TRBV6-3; no firm D call. Germline V gene data show CDR1 as MNHEY and CDR2 as SVGEGT. Between the trimmed V and J ends, which lost 7 bases and 2 bases, there was a span of 11 bases. The CDR3 sequence is 13 residues long. CDR3 sequence: CASKSWANTEAFF. The CDR3 coding sequence is TGTGCCAGCAAGTCTTGGGCTAACACTGAAGCTTTCTTT.

This clonotype was counted only a few times. V is TRBV5-6 and J is TRBJ2-7; 8 bases align to TRBD1. Germline assignment: CDR1 SGHDT and CDR2 YYEEEE. The V segment lost 2 bases and the J segment 3 bases; nucleotides outside the gene matches: 7. This CDR3 has 15 residues. DNA for the CDR3: TGTGCCAGCAGCTTACCGGGACAGGATGACTACGAGCAGTACTTC. Amino acid sequence: CASSLPGQDDYEQYF. The complete variable domain, with remaining parts taken from reference TRBV5-6 and TRBJ2-7, reads DAGVTQSPTHLIKTRGQQVTLRCSPKSGHDTVSWYQQALGQGPQFIFQYYEEEERQRGNFPDRFSGHQFPNYSSELNVNALLLGDSALYLCASSLPGQDDYEQYFGPGTRLTVT.

The gene calls are TRBV6-5 and TRBJ2-1; either TRBD1 or TRBD2 may supply D (5 bases each). Germline V gene sequence: CDR1 MNHEY, CDR2 SVGAGI. The CDR3 sequence is 15 residues long. With 0 bases removed from V and 8 bases from J, the gap between germline ends came to 14 bases. The CDR3, as DNA: TGTGCCAGCAGTTACTCGGGGCCCTACGGGGATGAGCAGTTCTTC. Translating it yields CASSYSGPYGDEQFF.

The sample holds many counts of this clonotype. J is TRBJ2-7 and V is TRBV7-2; TRBD1 matches at 11 bases. Germline lookup yields CDR1 SGHTA and CDR2 FQGNSA. CDR3 length: 15 residues. V shed 1 base and J 7 bases; nucleotides not matched to a gene: 6. CDR3 region: CASSLVPGTGGEQYF. CDR3 DNA: TGTGCCAGCAGCTTAGTCCCGGGGACAGGGGGTGAGCAGTACTTC.

This clonotype came up a few times. V gene TRBV5-4 combines with J gene TRBJ2-7; D may be TRBD1 (5 bases). The germline V gene encodes CDR1 SGHNT and CDR2 YYREEE (reference sequence). The length of the CDR3 is 14 residues. V shed 0 bases and J shed 2 bases, with 9 bases lying between them. The CDR3 DNA reads TGTGCCAGCAGCTTGGATGGGGCCCCCTACGAGCAGTACTTC. Encoded protein: CASSLDGAPYEQYF.

The V call is TRBV12-3 or TRBV12-4, the J call TRBJ2-1; 9 bases fit TRBD1. This CDR3 comprises 15 residues. V shed 5 bases and J 5 bases; nucleotides not matched to a gene: 7. CDR3 nucleotides: TGTGCCAGCAGTCATCGACAGGGGGTGAACAATGAGCAGTTCTTC. Encoded protein: CASSHRQGVNNEQFF.

The rearrangement uses TRBV4-1 and TRBJ2-2; 7 bases are a match to TRBD1. The CDR3 totals 15 residues. Trimming cost V 4 bases and J 5 bases; bases outside gene matches: 7. CDR1 and CDR2 (germline): MGHRA, YSYEKL. The CDR3 sequence is CASSRPGTATGELFF. The DNA for the CDR3 is TGCGCCAGCAGCCGCCCCGGGACAGCAACCGGGGAGCTGTTTTTT.

In this sample, this clonotype turned up many times. The chain employs TRBV6-2 or TRBV6-3 and TRBJ2-7; no reliable D call. The V end lost 4 bases, the J end lost 1 base, and 8 bases lay between the germline ends. The CDR3 runs 13 residues. CDR1 is MNHEY and CDR2 is SVGEGT in the germline V gene. The CDR3 loop is CASSWAASYEQYF. CDR3 sequence (DNA): TGTGCCAGCAGTTGGGCAGCATCCTACGAGCAGTACTTC.

The chain carries TRBV15 and TRBJ2-1; the match to TRBD1 covers 9 bases. Trimming removed 3 bases from V and 4 bases from J; junction bases left unmatched: 7. This CDR3 has 16 residues. CDR1 is LNHNV and CDR2 is YYDKDF in the germline V gene (reference sequence). The CDR3 sequence is CATSRDTGGLYNEQFF. DNA of the CDR3: TGTGCCACCAGCAGGGACACAGGGGGCCTATACAATGAGCAGTTCTTC.

The chain joins TRBV5-1 to TRBJ1-1; D gene ambiguous. The CDR3 has 16 amino acids. The germline gives CDR1 SGHRS, CDR2 YFSETQ. The germline V and J ends were trimmed by 1 base and 0 bases, with 13 bases remaining between them. In DNA form, the CDR3 reads TGCGCCAGCAGCTTGCACGGGCCGGGGATGAACACTGAAGCTTTCTTT. The encoded protein is CASSLHGPGMNTEAFF.